This T cell receptor beta chain was captured in a study of blood T cells in healthy people across ages. Study-wide points: Naive T cell percentage strongly correlated with TCR beta diversity. The study regarded diversity estimates from one million T cells as underestimates. The lack of PBMC sorting stopped any conclusive naive versus antigen-experienced comparison.

Germline lookup yields CDR1 MNHNY and CDR2 SVGAGI (reference sequence). There are 16 residues in the CDR3. After removal of 5 bases from V and 1 base from J, the junction contained 9 bases not matched to a gene. Every sample yielded at least 6.5 million isolated PBMCs. In regard to this clonotype: Its matching antigen is unknown.

A second about 7 to 12 cycle PCR used barcoded and J-beta primers. TCRdb used MiXCR to reprocess the 5' RACE reads, holding one entry per CDR3 protein. This table holds 700,000 or so distinct CDR3 sequences, about 24% found once. The sequenced material came from blood. The source is a man in his 70s in good health. This chain uses TRBV6-6 with TRBJ1-1; 8 positions match TRBD1. The DNA of the CDR3 is TGTGCCAGCAGTCCAACGGACAGGGCTAAGAACACTGAAGCTTTCTTT. It codes for CASSPTDRAKNTEAFF.